This T cell receptor (beta chain) was recovered during a study of blood T cell repertoires in COVID-19. Deletions cut 6 bases from V and 4 bases from J, with 10 bases between. CDR1 MNHEY and CDR2 SVGAGI come from the germline V gene. The CDR3 is 13 amino acids. Produced via immunoSEQ multiplex PCR; TCRdb's table is partial and in-frame only. The sample shows about 28,000 clones, around 88% of them seen only once. Material for sequencing was peripheral blood. The source of this sequence is a human donor in a cohort sampled during active COVID-19. V gene TRBV6-5 combines with J gene TRBJ1-5, with D unclear. For the CDR3, the DNA is TGTGCCAGCAGGTCTTCGAGAAATCAGCCCCAGCATTTT. This translates into CASRSSRNQPQHF.